This paragraph reports one T cell receptor beta chain. The antigen is not known. Data came from immunoSEQ multiplex PCR; TCRdb stores just in-frame clones and leaves some out. The data hold some 120,000 clones, with roughly 91% observed a single time. The sample belongs to a study of T cell responses to AZD1222 COVID-19 vaccine. Study-wide results and limits: Baseline seropositivity characterized only a handful of AZD1222 recipients.

The V end was cut by 7 bases, the J end by 2 bases, with 15 bases between. CDR1 SNHLY and CDR2 FYNNEI come from the germline V gene. The CDR3 spans 15 residues. This TCR derives from an adult in good health. The chain employs TRBV2 and TRBJ1-3; D is possibly TRBD1 (6 bases). The sequenced sample was peripheral blood, obtained on day 0 of AZD1222 vaccination. The CDR3 coding sequence is TGTGCCAGCAAGGCAGGGGAGAGAACTGGAAACACCATATATTTT. Amino acids: CASKAGERTGNTIYF.